This T cell receptor beta chain originates from a study of T cells in localized non-small cell lung cancer. Study-wide findings and caveats: Higher blood T cell density went with longer overall survival. In adjacent lung, a median around 57 of the top 100 tumor clones were found. It remains possible that heterogeneity exists, since only one tumor region was sequenced. Tumor trailed uninvolved adjacent lung in T cell clonality, which peaked there.

V was pared by 2 bases and J by 1 base, with 9 bases between. Germline V gene lookup returns CDR1 MGHDK and CDR2 SYGVNS. CDR3 length equals 15 residues. Using immunoSEQ multiplex PCR, the repertoire was profiled, and TCRdb retains in-frame clones only, with some absent. The profile covers over a thousand clones, with around 25% appearing a single time and about 25% taken by the ten largest. This clone was seen a handful of times. Antigen specificity is unknown. The sequence was obtained from an older male donor with stage III lung adenocarcinoma. The chain uses TRBV25-1 and TRBJ2-4; D might be TRBD2 (5 bases). The sample consisted of lung tumor tissue, taken before any cancer treatment. CDR3 bases: TGTGCCAGCAGTGAAATTGAGGGTGCCAAAAACATTCAGTACTTC. Protein: CASSEIEGAKNIQYF. The full variable domain, completed using reference TRBV25-1 and TRBJ2-4, is EADIYQTPRYLVIGTGKKITLECSQTMGHDKMYWYQQDPGMELHLIHYSYGVNSTEKGDLSSESTVSRIRTEHFPLTLESARPSHTSQYLCASSEIEGAKNIQYFGAGTRLSVL.